Shown below are 32 T cell receptor beta chains from a single sample sequenced in a study of cytomegalovirus exposure and HLA in healthy donors. It was with 60 Vbeta and 13 Jbeta primers that the PCR ran. Profiling relied on immunoSEQ multiplex PCR, and the TCRdb table lists in-frame clones only, not all of them. The table lists 100,000 to 150,000 clones, about 73% of them singletons. The sample consisted of PBMCs. The receptors come from a human donor in good health.

The chain employs TRBV30 and TRBJ1-1, with D possibly being TRBD1 (6 bases). The length of the CDR3 is 13 residues. In germline, CDR1 is GTSNPN, CDR2 SVGIG (reference sequence). The germline V and J ends were trimmed by 5 bases and 1 base, with 11 bases remaining between them. CDR3 protein: CAWEDRQNTEAFF. CDR3 sequence (DNA): TGTGCCTGGGAGGACAGACAGAACACTGAAGCTTTCTTT. The whole variable domain, filled in from reference TRBV30 and TRBJ1-1, reads SQTIHQWPATLVQPVGSPLSLECTVEGTSNPNLYWYRQAAGRGLQLLFYSVGIGQISSEVPQNLSASRPQDRQFILSSKKLLLSDSGFYLCAWEDRQNTEAFFGQGTRLTVV.

V usage is TRBV5-1 and J usage is TRBJ2-1; TRBD2 agrees at 10 bases. The length of the CDR3 is 15 residues. The ends lost 4 bases at V and 0 bases at J; junction bases unmatched: 1. CDR1 and CDR2 (germline): SGHRS, YFSETQ. For the CDR3, the DNA is TGCGCCAGCAGCCGGACTAGCGGCTCCTACAATGAGCAGTTCTTC. This sequence encodes CASSRTSGSYNEQFF.

The V call is TRBV29-1, the J call TRBJ1-1; maybe TRBD1 (6 bases). The CDR3 is 12 residues long. Deletions cut 6 bases from V and 6 bases from J, with 14 bases between. Germline loops: CDR1 SQVTM, CDR2 ANQGSEA. Here the CDR3 DNA reads TGCAGCGTCCACCCAGGGGCTTCTGAAGCTTTCTTT. It is translated as CSVHPGASEAFF.

The table lists this clone with a count of one. V usage is TRBV5-6 and J usage is TRBJ2-5; D is ambiguous. Trimming shortened V by 3 bases and J by 4 bases, and 7 bases separated the two germline ends. The germline CDR1 and CDR2 sequences are SGHDT and YYEEEE. CDR3 length equals 12 residues. The CDR3, as DNA: TGTGCCAGCAGCTCTTTCGGAGAGACCCAGTACTTC. It specifies CASSSFGETQYF.

The chain couples TRBV19 to TRBJ2-1, with D perhaps TRBD2 (6 bases). This CDR3 contains 15 residues. CDR1 is LNHDA, CDR2 SQIVND, per germline (reference sequence). V shed 4 bases and J shed 3 bases, with 13 bases lying between them. The CDR3 region is CASSREAGFYNEQFF. For the CDR3, the DNA is TGTGCCAGTAGTAGGGAGGCAGGGTTCTACAATGAGCAGTTCTTC.

V and J are TRBV4-2 and TRBJ2-3; tentative D call: TRBD2 (5 bases). Germline CDR1 LGHNA, CDR2 YNFKEQ. V shed 0 bases and J shed 2 bases, with 9 bases lying between them. There are 15 residues in the CDR3. CDR3 nucleotide sequence: TGTGCCAGCAGCCAAGAAGGACTTCCCACAGATACGCAGTATTTT. This gives the protein CASSQEGLPTDTQYF.

This chain connects TRBV2 to TRBJ1-4, with D maybe TRBD1 (5 bases). CDR3 length: 14 amino acids. Trimming pared 6 bases from V and 8 bases from J, leaving 16 bases between. Germline lookup yields CDR1 SNHLY and CDR2 FYNNEI. For the CDR3, the DNA is TGTGCCAGCAGCCAGGGAGGCCCTCAGGAAAAACTGTTTTTT. It specifies CASSQGGPQEKLFF. Full variable domain (outside the CDR3, taken from reference TRBV2 and TRBJ1-4): EPEVTQTPSHQVTQMGQEVILRCVPISNHLYFYWYRQILGQKVEFLVSFYNNEISEKSEIFDDQFSVERPDGSNFTLKIRSTKLEDSAMYFCASSQGGPQEKLFFGSGTQLSVL.

In this sample, this clone turned up once. The V and J genes are TRBV5-1 and TRBJ1-6; D gene uncertain. Germline CDR1 and CDR2: SGHRS and YFSETQ. This CDR3 spans 14 amino acids. V lost 0 bases and J 4 bases, leaving 5 bases between the germline ends. CDR3 in amino acids: CASSLDSYNSPLHF. CDR3 coding DNA: TGCGCCAGCAGCTTGGATAGTTATAATTCACCCCTCCACTTT.

The rearrangement joins TRBV18 to TRBJ1-1, with D possibly matching TRBD1 (5 bases). The germline gives CDR1 KGHSH, CDR2 LQKENI. This CDR3 region has 13 residues. The V end lost 6 bases, the J end lost 0 bases, and 8 bases lay between the germline ends. As DNA, the CDR3 is TGTGCCAGCTCGCAGGGTCTGAACACTGAAGCTTTCTTT. The encoded protein is CASSQGLNTEAFF.

This clone was seen only a few times. The rearrangement uses TRBV29-1 and TRBJ1-1; 7 bases agree with TRBD1. Germline assignment: CDR1 SQVTM and CDR2 ANQGSEA. V lost 4 bases and J lost 1; bases outside the gene matches: 6. CDR3 size: 14 residues. CDR3 region: CSVGDRAGNTEAFF. CDR3 coding DNA: TGCAGCGTTGGAGACAGGGCAGGGAACACTGAAGCTTTCTTT.

The rearrangement links TRBV28 to TRBJ1-6, with D possibly being TRBD1 (5 bases). The CDR3 consists of 15 residues. V lost 8 bases and J lost 7, with 18 bases in between. Germline lookup yields CDR1 MDHEN and CDR2 SYDVKM. CDR3 in DNA: TGTGCCAGCGCCACCCTCCGGCAGGGAAATTCACCCCTCCACTTT. Protein: CASATLRQGNSPLHF.

The rearrangement uses TRBV7-2 and TRBJ1-6; TRBD1 matches 8 bases. Germline assignment: CDR1 SGHTA and CDR2 FQGNSA. The CDR3 consists of 15 residues. V lost 5 bases to trimming and J lost 5 bases; unmatched junction nucleotides: 5. As DNA, the CDR3 is TGTGCCAGCAGCGTACAGGGGGGAAATAATTCACCCCTCCACTTT. This translates into CASSVQGGNNSPLHF.

This clone was observed once. The J gene is TRBJ1-5, the V gene TRBV2, with a tentative D call TRBD1 (6 bases). V lost 6 bases and J lost 2, with 14 bases in between. Germline CDR1 is SNHLY and CDR2 is FYNNEI. The CDR3 runs to 15 residues. The CDR3 here is CASRNRVGGNQPQHF. The CDR3 nucleotides are TGTGCCAGCAGAAACAGGGTGGGCGGCAATCAGCCCCAGCATTTT.

There are a few counts of this clone. The chain recombines TRBV11-3 with TRBJ2-7; 7 nucleotides match TRBD2. Germline CDR1 is SGHNT and CDR2 is YENEEA. The CDR3 runs to 12 residues. The trim removed 6 bases at V and 9 bases at J, leaving 8 bases unmatched. The CDR3 loop reads CASSHGREGQYF. In nucleotides, the CDR3 is TGTGCCAGCAGTCATGGTAGGGAGGGGCAGTACTTC.

The table lists this clone with a count of one. CDR3 protein: CASSILRDRGTEAFF. The CDR3 DNA reads TGTGCCAGTAGTATCCTCCGGGACAGGGGTACTGAAGCTTTCTTT. The chain recombines TRBV19 with TRBJ1-1; 10 positions match TRBD1. Germline lookup yields CDR1 LNHDA and CDR2 SQIVND (reference sequence). V shed 3 bases, J shed 5 bases, and the junction held 6 bases outside the gene matches. The CDR3 totals 15 residues.

The V and J genes are TRBV6-6 and TRBJ2-2, with a possible D match to TRBD2 (5 bases). Deletions cut 9 bases from V and 6 bases from J, with 14 bases between. The CDR3 covers 13 residues. Germline CDR1 and CDR2: MNHNY and SVGAGI (reference sequence). The CDR3 spells CASYLRGPGELFF. In nucleotides, the CDR3 is TGTGCCAGTTACCTCCGGGGTCCCGGGGAGCTGTTTTTT.

The rearrangement links TRBV29-1 to TRBJ2-5; D call uncertain. Trimming stripped 3 bases from V and 3 bases from J, with 20 bases between. CDR1 is SQVTM and CDR2 is ANQGSEA in the germline V gene. This CDR3 region has 16 residues. The CDR3 DNA reads as TGCAGCGTTGAGCAGCGCGTCGGTGCCATAAAAGAGACCCAGTACTTC. Translation gives CSVEQRVGAIKETQYF.

The chain employs TRBV5-4 and TRBJ1-2; perhaps TRBD1 as D (5 bases). Trimming cost V 4 bases and J 3 bases, with 13 bases left between them. The V gene's germline CDR1 is SGHNT and CDR2 YYREEE (reference sequence). This CDR3 is built from 14 residues. CDR3 residues: CASSQAWGDYGYTF. The CDR3 coding sequence is TGTGCCAGCAGCCAGGCGTGGGGGGACTATGGCTACACCTTC.

The chain uses TRBV29-1 and TRBJ2-5; possible D gene TRBD1, 6 bases. This CDR3 spans 14 amino acids. The V end was cut by 6 bases, the J end by 0 bases, with 14 bases between. Germline V gives CDR1 SQVTM, CDR2 ANQGSEA. The CDR3 sequence is CSVRPGAYQETQYF. The CDR3 region has the DNA TGCAGCGTCCGGCCAGGGGCCTACCAAGAGACCCAGTACTTC.

The rearrangement uses TRBV7-9 and TRBJ2-3, with 10 bases fitting TRBD2. Looked up from germline, CDR1 is SEHNR and CDR2 is FQNEAQ (reference sequence). CDR3 size: 16 residues. J lost 2 bases, V lost 1 base, and 3 bases had no gene match. CDR3 DNA: TGTGCCAGCAGCTTAGGTACTAGCGGGATCACAGATACGCAGTATTTT. This gives the protein CASSLGTSGITDTQYF.

The J gene is TRBJ2-1, the V gene TRBV7-9; TRBD1 matches at 11 bases. This CDR3 has 15 residues. J gave up 5 bases and V 7 bases, and 7 bases lay outside the gene matches. Germline CDR1 reads SEHNR; CDR2 reads FQNEAQ (reference sequence). CDR3 sequence (DNA): TGTGCCAGCACCCGAGGGGGACAGGGGGACAATGAGCAGTTCTTC. Amino acid sequence: CASTRGGQGDNEQFF.

In this sample, this clone turned up a few times. This chain uses TRBV5-1 with TRBJ1-5; a possible D gene is TRBD1 (5 bases). This CDR3 is 16 amino acids long. V lost 2 bases and J lost 6, with 18 bases in between. Germline CDR1 is SGHRS and CDR2 is YFSETQ. CDR3 region: CASSLIPRGYPQPQHF. DNA of the CDR3: TGCGCCAGCAGCTTAATCCCGCGGGGGTACCCTCAGCCCCAGCATTTT.

V gene TRBV18 combines with J gene TRBJ2-5, with TRBD2 as a possible D gene (5 bases). Trimming cost V 3 bases and J 3 bases, with 8 bases left between them. CDR1 is KGHSH, CDR2 LQKENI, per germline. The CDR3 runs to 13 residues. The DNA for the CDR3 is TGTGCCAGCTCACCTACTAGTAAAGAGACCCAGTACTTC. It is translated as CASSPTSKETQYF. Combining the CDR3 with reference TRBV18 and TRBJ2-5 gives the whole variable domain NAGVMQNPRHLVRRRGQEARLRCSPMKGHSHVYWYRQLPEEGLKFMVYLQKENIIDESGMPKERFSAEFPKEGPSILRIQQVVRGDSAAYFCASSPTSKETQYFGPGTRLLVL.

This clone showed up just a few times. The V and J genes are TRBV6-5 and TRBJ2-5; TRBD1 matches 7 bases. Germline V CDR1 and CDR2: MNHEY, SVGAGI. The junction had 8 bases not matched to a gene; V was cut back by 0 bases and J by 7 bases. This CDR3 has 15 residues. The CDR3 DNA reads as TGTGCCAGCAGTTACTCGAGGGGGCAAAAGGGGACCCAGTACTTC. It yields the protein CASSYSRGQKGTQYF.

This clone was seen more than once but under ten times. The chain uses TRBV29-1 and TRBJ2-5; possible D gene TRBD2, 6 bases. The V gene lost 3 bases and the J gene lost 4 bases, with 12 bases spanning the gap. Germline CDR1 and CDR2: SQVTM and ANQGSEA. This CDR3 spans 13 amino acids. CDR3 loop: CSVDHGGGETQYF. DNA for the CDR3: TGCAGCGTTGATCACGGGGGAGGAGAGACCCAGTACTTC.

The V call is TRBV5-1, the J call TRBJ2-7; 9 bases map to TRBD1. Looked up from germline, CDR1 is SGHRS and CDR2 is YFSETQ. This CDR3 spans 17 amino acids. V shed 1 base and J 0 bases; nucleotides not matched to a gene: 8. The CDR3 loop is CASSLILGTGSSYEQYF. The CDR3 bases are TGCGCCAGCAGCTTGATTCTGGGGACAGGGAGCTCCTACGAGCAGTACTTC.

This chain connects TRBV19 to TRBJ2-1, with TRBD1 matching over 8 bases. V shed 3 bases, J shed 4 bases, and the junction held 8 bases outside the gene matches. This CDR3 contains 16 residues. In germline, CDR1 is LNHDA, CDR2 SQIVND (reference sequence). The DNA for the CDR3 is TGTGCCAGTAGTATTGTGGACAGGGTCTTTTACAATGAGCAGTTCTTC. This sequence encodes CASSIVDRVFYNEQFF.

This chain connects TRBV6-5 to TRBJ1-4; D gene uncertain. The V end lost 0 bases, the J end lost 4 bases, and 6 bases lay between the germline ends. CDR1 is MNHEY, CDR2 SVGAGI, per germline. There are 14 residues in the CDR3. The CDR3 DNA reads as TGTGCCAGCAGTTACTCTCTCAGTAATGAAAAACTGTTTTTT. It yields the protein CASSYSLSNEKLFF.

J is TRBJ1-2 and V is TRBV6-5; maybe TRBD1 (5 bases). The CDR3 contains 14 residues. Germline values: CDR1 MNHEY, CDR2 SVGAGI. The germline V and J ends were trimmed by 7 bases and 5 bases, with 17 bases remaining between them. The CDR3 region is CASTRGKGTYGYTF. CDR3 nucleotide sequence: TGTGCCAGCACTCGCGGGAAGGGGACTTATGGCTACACCTTC.

The chain couples TRBV4-2 to TRBJ2-3; D call uncertain. Germline V CDR1 and CDR2: LGHNA, YNFKEQ. Trimming cost V 3 bases and J 0 bases, with 13 bases left between them. This CDR3 region has 16 residues. The CDR3 coding sequence is TGTGCCAGCAGCCATGGTCGTTCCGGTAGCACAGATACGCAGTATTTT. Its protein is CASSHGRSGSTDTQYF.

The chain employs TRBV7-9 and TRBJ2-1; 8 bases are a match to TRBD2. V shed 5 bases, J shed 0 bases, and the junction held 3 bases outside the gene matches. The CDR3 has 15 residues. Germline V gene lookup returns CDR1 SEHNR and CDR2 FQNEAQ (reference sequence). The CDR3 bases are TGTGCCAGCAGCGTCAGCGGGAGCTCCTACAATGAGCAGTTCTTC. Its protein product is CASSVSGSSYNEQFF. The variable domain in full, with the rest retrieved from reference TRBV7-9 and TRBJ2-1, is DTGVSQNPRHKITKRGQNVTFRCDPISEHNRLYWYRQTLGQGPEFLTYFQNEAQLEKSRLLSDRFSAERPKGSFSTLEIQRTEQGDSAMYLCASSVSGSSYNEQFFGPGTRLTVL.

V gene TRBV19 combines with J gene TRBJ1-2; D remains unclear. Trimming pared 7 bases from V and 4 bases from J, leaving 16 bases between. The CDR3 loop spans 14 amino acids. CDR1 is LNHDA and CDR2 is SQIVND in the germline V gene (reference sequence). DNA of the CDR3: TGTGCCAGTACAATAACGAATTCGGGCTATGGCTACACCTTC. As protein: CASTITNSGYGYTF.